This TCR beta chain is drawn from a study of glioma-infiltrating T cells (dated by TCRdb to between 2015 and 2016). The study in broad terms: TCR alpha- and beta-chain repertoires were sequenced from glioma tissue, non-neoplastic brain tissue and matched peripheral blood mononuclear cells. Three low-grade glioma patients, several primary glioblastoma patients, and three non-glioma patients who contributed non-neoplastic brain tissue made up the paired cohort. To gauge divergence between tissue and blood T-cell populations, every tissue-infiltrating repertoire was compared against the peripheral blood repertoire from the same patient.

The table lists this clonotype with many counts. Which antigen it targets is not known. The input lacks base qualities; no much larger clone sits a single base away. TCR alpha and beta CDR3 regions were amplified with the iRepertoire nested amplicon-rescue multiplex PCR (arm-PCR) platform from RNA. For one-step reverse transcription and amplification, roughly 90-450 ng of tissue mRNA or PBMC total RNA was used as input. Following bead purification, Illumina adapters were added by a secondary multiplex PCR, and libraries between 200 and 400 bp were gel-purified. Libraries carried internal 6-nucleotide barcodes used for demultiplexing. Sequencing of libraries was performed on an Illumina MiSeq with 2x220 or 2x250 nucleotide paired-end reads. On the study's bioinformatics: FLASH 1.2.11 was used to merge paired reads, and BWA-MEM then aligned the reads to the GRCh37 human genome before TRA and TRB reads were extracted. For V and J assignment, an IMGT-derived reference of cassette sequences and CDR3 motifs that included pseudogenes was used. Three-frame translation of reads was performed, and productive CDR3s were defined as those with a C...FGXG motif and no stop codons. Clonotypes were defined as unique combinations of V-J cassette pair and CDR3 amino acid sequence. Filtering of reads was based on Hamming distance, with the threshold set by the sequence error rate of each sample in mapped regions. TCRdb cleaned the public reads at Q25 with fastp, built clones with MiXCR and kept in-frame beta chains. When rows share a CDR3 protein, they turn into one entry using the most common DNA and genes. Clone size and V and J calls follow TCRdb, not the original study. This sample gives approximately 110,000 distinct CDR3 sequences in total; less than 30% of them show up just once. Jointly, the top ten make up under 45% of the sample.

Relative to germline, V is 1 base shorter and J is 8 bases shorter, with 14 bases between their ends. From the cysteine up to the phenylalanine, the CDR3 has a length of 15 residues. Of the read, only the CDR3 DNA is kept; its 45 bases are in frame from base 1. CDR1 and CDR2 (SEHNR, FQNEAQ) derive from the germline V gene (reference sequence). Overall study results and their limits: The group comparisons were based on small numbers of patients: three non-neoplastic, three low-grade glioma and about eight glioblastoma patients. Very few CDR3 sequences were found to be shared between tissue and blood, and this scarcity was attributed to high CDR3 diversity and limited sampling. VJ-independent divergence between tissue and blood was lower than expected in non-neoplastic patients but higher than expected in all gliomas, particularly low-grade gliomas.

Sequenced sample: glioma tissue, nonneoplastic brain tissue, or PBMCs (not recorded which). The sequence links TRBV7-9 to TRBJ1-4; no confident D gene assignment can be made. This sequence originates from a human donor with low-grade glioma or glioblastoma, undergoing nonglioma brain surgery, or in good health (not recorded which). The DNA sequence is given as TGTGCCAGCAGCTTAGACGAGGCGATAAACGAAAAACTGTTTTTT. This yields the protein CASSLDEAINEKLFF.